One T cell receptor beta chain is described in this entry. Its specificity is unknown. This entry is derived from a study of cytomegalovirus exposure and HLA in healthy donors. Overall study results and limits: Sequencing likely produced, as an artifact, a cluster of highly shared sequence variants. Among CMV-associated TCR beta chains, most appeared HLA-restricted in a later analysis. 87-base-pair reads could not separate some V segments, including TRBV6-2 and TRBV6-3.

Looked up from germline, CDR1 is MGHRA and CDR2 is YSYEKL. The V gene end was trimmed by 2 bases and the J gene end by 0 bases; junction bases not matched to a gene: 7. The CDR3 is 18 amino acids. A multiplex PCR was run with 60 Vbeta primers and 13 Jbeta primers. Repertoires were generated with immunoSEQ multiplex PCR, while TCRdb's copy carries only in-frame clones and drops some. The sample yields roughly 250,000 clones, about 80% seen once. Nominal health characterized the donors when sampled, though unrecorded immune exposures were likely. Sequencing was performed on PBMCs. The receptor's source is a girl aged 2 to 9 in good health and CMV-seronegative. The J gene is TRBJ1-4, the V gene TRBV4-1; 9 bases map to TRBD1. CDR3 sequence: CASSQHSWTGATNEKLFF. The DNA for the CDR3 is TGCGCCAGCAGCCAACATTCTTGGACAGGGGCAACTAATGAAAAACTGTTTTTT.